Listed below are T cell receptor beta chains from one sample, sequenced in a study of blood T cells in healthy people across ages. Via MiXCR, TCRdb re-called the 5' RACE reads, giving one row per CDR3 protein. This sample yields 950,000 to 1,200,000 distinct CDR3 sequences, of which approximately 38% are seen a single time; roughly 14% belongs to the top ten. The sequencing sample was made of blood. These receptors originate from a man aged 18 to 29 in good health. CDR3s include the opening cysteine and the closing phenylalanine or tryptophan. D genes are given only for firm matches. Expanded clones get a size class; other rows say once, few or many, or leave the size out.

CDR3: CASRFGQGLTYNSPLHF
DNA: TGTGCCAGCAGGTTCGGACAGGGGTTGACCTATAATTCACCCCTCCACTTT
J: TRBJ1-6
V: TRBV6-1
D: TRBD1
size: .

CDR3: CASSVFLDTPDTQYF
DNA: TGTGCCAGCAGCGTATTTTTGGACACCCCAGATACGCAGTATTTT
J: TRBJ2-3
V: TRBV27
D: .
size: few

CDR3: CASSLTRGRDTQYF
DNA: TGTGCCAGCAGCCTCACTCGGGGACGAGATACGCAGTATTTT
J: TRBJ2-3
V: TRBV9
D: .
size: few

CDR3: CASSVGGGPEAFF
DNA: TGTGCCAGCAGTGTAGGGGGAGGGCCTGAAGCTTTCTTT
J: TRBJ1-1
V: TRBV27
D: .
size: .

CDR3: CASSQQFQGAWDGYTF
DNA: TGTGCCAGCAGCCAACAATTCCAGGGGGCTTGGGATGGCTACACCTTC
J: TRBJ1-2
V: TRBV3-1
D: TRBD1
size: few

CDR3: CSARQGRAQETQYF
DNA: TGCAGCGCTCGACAGGGTAGGGCACAAGAGACCCAGTACTTC
J: TRBJ2-5
V: TRBV29-1
D: TRBD1
size: many

CDR3: CASSGTAGVRTDTQYF
DNA: TGCGCCAGCAGCGGAACCGCGGGTGTCCGGACAGATACGCAGTATTTT
J: TRBJ2-3
V: TRBV5-1
D: .
size: .

CDR3: CATSEPQGPSSGNTIYF
DNA: TGTGCCACCAGTGAGCCGCAGGGGCCTAGCTCTGGAAACACCATATATTTT
J: TRBJ1-3
V: TRBV24-1
D: .
size: .

CDR3: CASSLPATGNSPLHF
DNA: TGTGCCAGCAGCCTCCCGGCCACGGGGAATTCACCCCTCCACTTT
J: TRBJ1-6
V: TRBV6-5
D: .
size: few

CDR3: CAWNTGVLISGYTF
DNA: TGTGCCTGGAACACAGGCGTGCTAATCAGTGGCTACACCTTC
J: TRBJ1-2
V: TRBV30
D: .
size: .

CDR3: CSARDRANTGELFF
DNA: TGCAGTGCTCGCGACCGAGCGAACACCGGGGAGCTGTTTTTT
J: TRBJ2-2
V: TRBV20-1
D: .
size: few

CDR3: CASSRNRPSEQYF
DNA: TGTGCCAGTAGTCGGAATAGACCCTCGGAGCAGTACTTC
J: TRBJ2-4
V: TRBV19
D: .
size: .

CDR3: CATSSKTGYEKLFF
DNA: TGTGCCACCAGCAGCAAGACAGGCTATGAAAAACTGTTTTTT
J: TRBJ1-4
V: TRBV15
D: .
size: .

CDR3: CASSPAQGDYEQYF
DNA: TGTGCCAGCTCGCCGGCGCAGGGGGACTACGAGCAGTACTTC
J: TRBJ2-7
V: TRBV18
D: TRBD1
size: .

CDR3: CASSVGLRGLGNEQFF
DNA: TGTGCCAGCAGCGTAGGGCTCAGGGGGCTCGGCAATGAGCAGTTCTTC
J: TRBJ2-1
V: TRBV9
D: TRBD1
size: .

CDR3: CASSLGSSQYF
DNA: TGTGCCAGCAGCTTAGGGTCTTCCCAGTACTTC
J: TRBJ2-5
V: TRBV11-2
D: .
size: .

CDR3: CASRQLGQFYDYTF
DNA: TGTGCCAGCAGACAACTTGGACAGTTCTATGACTACACCTTC
J: TRBJ1-2
V: TRBV6-5
D: .
size: .

CDR3: CASSYEGALSGANVLTF
DNA: TGTGCCAGCAGTTATGAGGGGGCGTTGTCTGGGGCCAACGTCCTGACTTTC
J: TRBJ2-6
V: TRBV27
D: TRBD1
size: few

CDR3: CASSQGLQGTYGYTF
DNA: TGTGCCAGCAGCCAAGGACTACAGGGGACCTATGGCTACACCTTC
J: TRBJ1-2
V: TRBV4-2
D: TRBD1
size: few

CDR3: CASSPPDRLDTDTQYF
DNA: TGTGCCAGCAGCCCTCCGGACAGGTTAGACACAGATACGCAGTATTTT
J: TRBJ2-3
V: TRBV5-5
D: TRBD1
size: once

CDR3: CSAGTRDQPQHF
DNA: TGCAGCGCAGGGACAAGGGATCAGCCCCAGCATTTT
J: TRBJ1-5
V: TRBV29-1
D: .
size: few

CDR3: CASSPHDRVGGEAFF
DNA: TGTGCCAGCTCACCCCACGACAGGGTCGGCGGTGAAGCTTTCTTT
J: TRBJ1-1
V: TRBV18
D: TRBD1
size: few

CDR3: CAISLDRGAYKQYF
DNA: TGTGCCATCAGCCTGGACAGGGGAGCCTACAAGCAGTACTTC
J: TRBJ2-5
V: TRBV10-3
D: TRBD1
size: .

CDR3: CSAIITNRGPSTDTQYF
DNA: TGCAGTGCCATTATTACTAACAGGGGGCCTAGCACAGATACGCAGTATTTT
J: TRBJ2-3
V: TRBV20-1
D: TRBD1
size: many

CDR3: CSVTERTGQKLFF
DNA: TGCAGCGTTACGGAGCGGACAGGGCAAAAACTGTTTTTT
J: TRBJ1-4
V: TRBV29-1
D: TRBD1
size: .

CDR3: CASSRAPGTGVTDTQYF
DNA: TGTGCCAGCAGTCGTGCCCCCGGGACAGGAGTCACAGATACGCAGTATTTT
J: TRBJ2-3
V: TRBV6-6
D: TRBD1
size: .

CDR3: CASSKWTSGETQYF
DNA: TGTGCCAGCAGCAAATGGACTAGCGGGGAGACCCAGTACTTC
J: TRBJ2-5
V: TRBV7-2
D: TRBD2
size: few